Listed below are T cell receptor beta chains from one sample, sequenced in a study of T cell changes during pregnancy in multiple sclerosis. The table came from immunoSEQ multiplex PCR; TCRdb's copy has only in-frame clones and leaves some out. The sample lists over 35,000 clones; nearly 90% were seen once. The material was CD4+ T cells from peripheral blood mononuclear cells, obtained after pregnancy. The receptor set was obtained from a female donor with multiple sclerosis, enrolled in a pregnancy study. CDR3s include the opening cysteine and the closing phenylalanine or tryptophan. D genes are given only for firm matches. Not every row has a clone size; where given, it reads once, few, many or a size class.

J: TRBJ1-5
size: .
V: TRBV6-5
D: .
DNA: TGTGCCAGCAGTTACGCAGGTTACAATCAGCCCCAGCATTTT
CDR3: CASSYAGYNQPQHF

J: TRBJ1-2
size: .
V: TRBV28
D: .
DNA: TGTGCCAGCAGCCATGACTCCTACTATGGCTACACCTTC
CDR3: CASSHDSYYGYTF

J: TRBJ1-1
size: few
V: TRBV29-1
D: TRBD1
DNA: TGCAGCTTACAACAGGGGCGGGAAGCTTTCTTT
CDR3: CSLQQGREAFF

J: TRBJ1-3
size: .
V: TRBV7-2
D: .
DNA: TGTGCCAGCAGCTTAGGATGGGCGGGAAACACCATATATTTT
CDR3: CASSLGWAGNTIYF

J: TRBJ2-5
size: .
V: TRBV6-1
D: TRBD2
DNA: TGTGCCAGCAGTGAACGGCGGGGGGCGGGGGGCCACCAAGAGACCCAGTACTTC
CDR3: CASSERRGAGGHQETQYF

J: TRBJ1-2
size: few
V: TRBV2
D: TRBD1
DNA: TGTGCCAGCAGCCGGGACAGTAACTATGGCTACACCTTC
CDR3: CASSRDSNYGYTF

J: TRBJ2-7
size: once
V: TRBV2
D: .
DNA: TGTGCCAGCAGGGCTAGAGGAGGTGACGAGCAGTACTTC
CDR3: CASRARGGDEQYF

J: TRBJ1-1
size: .
V: TRBV5-1
D: TRBD1
DNA: TGCGCCAGCAGCGTGACTGGGACAGGGGAGAACACTGAAGCTTTCTTT
CDR3: CASSVTGTGENTEAFF

J: TRBJ1-1
size: .
V: TRBV2
D: .
DNA: TGTGCCAGCAGTGTTTACGGGGAGAACACTGAAGCTTTCTTT
CDR3: CASSVYGENTEAFF

J: TRBJ1-1
size: .
V: TRBV7-9
D: TRBD1
DNA: TGTGCCAGCAGCTTAGGACAGGGGGTTTATGCTGAAGCTTTCTTT
CDR3: CASSLGQGVYAEAFF

J: TRBJ1-1
size: .
V: TRBV7-2
D: TRBD1
DNA: TGTGCCAGCAGCTTAGCTACCAACAGGGGTGGTGAAGCTTTCTTT
CDR3: CASSLATNRGGEAFF

J: TRBJ1-1
size: .
V: TRBV29-1
D: .
DNA: TGCAGCGTTTTAGCTTGGGGCCTGAACACTGAAGCTTTCTTT
CDR3: CSVLAWGLNTEAFF

J: TRBJ1-2
size: once
V: TRBV5-1
D: .
DNA: TGCGCCAGCAGACGTACCTTCCGCGGCAGGGCACACTATGGCTACACCTTC
CDR3: CASRRTFRGRAHYGYTF

J: TRBJ2-1
size: .
V: TRBV2
D: TRBD1
DNA: TGTGCCAGCAGTGAAGCGCCGGATTGGGACAGGGGTCCCAATGAGCAGTTCTTC
CDR3: CASSEAPDWDRGPNEQFF

J: TRBJ1-1
size: few
V: TRBV6-1
D: TRBD1
DNA: TGTGCCAGCAGTTCCCGGACAGGGCTGAACACTGAAGCTTTCTTT
CDR3: CASSSRTGLNTEAFF

J: TRBJ2-1
size: .
V: TRBV2
D: .
DNA: TGTGCCAGCAGTGATCGGGGGAGTGAGCAGTTCTTC
CDR3: CASSDRGSEQFF

J: TRBJ1-1
size: .
V: TRBV5-1
D: .
DNA: TGCGCCAGCAGCTTGATTCTGGGGGGGGACACTGAAGCTTTCTTT
CDR3: CASSLILGGDTEAFF

J: TRBJ2-3
size: .
V: TRBV5-4
D: .
DNA: TGTGCCAGCAGCCCCGGGGGTCCAGATACGCAGTATTTT
CDR3: CASSPGGPDTQYF

J: TRBJ1-2
size: .
V: TRBV5-1
D: .
DNA: TGCGCCAGCAGCCTAGGTGCTTTCGGCTATGGCTACACCTTC
CDR3: CASSLGAFGYGYTF

J: TRBJ2-1
size: .
V: TRBV6-6
D: TRBD2
DNA: TGTGCCAGCAGACTAGCGGGGGAGTACAATGAGCAGTTCTTC
CDR3: CASRLAGEYNEQFF

J: TRBJ2-1
size: .
V: TRBV7-3
D: TRBD2
DNA: TGTGCCAGCAGCTTACTAAGCGGGGCTTACAATGAGCAGTTCTTC
CDR3: CASSLLSGAYNEQFF

J: TRBJ2-3
size: .
V: TRBV2
D: .
DNA: TGTGCCAGCAGTGAAGGGCGGGATACGCAGTATTTT
CDR3: CASSEGRDTQYF

J: TRBJ1-2
size: .
V: TRBV7-2
D: .
DNA: TGTGCCAGCAGCTTAGGGTCCATCGCCGAAGGTGGGCGAGTGGGCTACACCTTC
CDR3: CASSLGSIAEGGRVGYTF

J: TRBJ2-1
size: .
V: TRBV29-1
D: TRBD1
DNA: TGCAGCGTTGTACAGGGGATAATCAATGAGCAGTTCTTC
CDR3: CSVVQGIINEQFF

J: TRBJ2-5
size: .
V: TRBV19
D: TRBD1
DNA: TGTGCCAGTAGTATTTGGCAGGGGGCAGAGACCCAGTACTTC
CDR3: CASSIWQGAETQYF

J: TRBJ2-1
size: .
V: TRBV7-2
D: .
DNA: TGTGCCAGCAGCTTATGGTCGGACAATGAGCAGTTCTTC
CDR3: CASSLWSDNEQFF

J: TRBJ1-6
size: .
V: TRBV27
D: TRBD1
DNA: TGTGCCAGCAGTTTATCGGGACAGGGATCACCCCTCCACTTT
CDR3: CASSLSGQGSPLHF

J: TRBJ2-1
size: .
V: TRBV18
D: TRBD2
DNA: TGTGCCAGCTCGCCGACTAGCGGGGGGGCCGGTGATGAGCAGTTCTTC
CDR3: CASSPTSGGAGDEQFF

J: TRBJ2-2
size: .
V: TRBV5-1
D: .
DNA: TGCGCCAGCAGCTTGGATCCGGGAGGGGAGCTGTTTTTT
CDR3: CASSLDPGGELFF

J: TRBJ1-4
size: .
V: TRBV28
D: .
DNA: TGTGCCAGCAGTGCCATACAGAGCTATACAACTAATGAAAAACTGTTTTTT
CDR3: CASSAIQSYTTNEKLFF

J: TRBJ2-1
size: .
V: TRBV27
D: TRBD2
DNA: TGTGCCAGCAGTTTATCGACTAGCGGGGGGGTGTACAATGAGCAGTTCTTC
CDR3: CASSLSTSGGVYNEQFF

J: TRBJ1-2
size: .
V: TRBV11-3
D: .
DNA: TGTGCCAGCAGCTTAGTACCGGGAGGACCTTGGGGCTACACCTTC
CDR3: CASSLVPGGPWGYTF

J: TRBJ1-5
size: .
V: TRBV19
D: TRBD1
DNA: TGTGCCAGTAGGCGGACAGGGTCTAGCAATCAGCCCCAGCATTTT
CDR3: CASRRTGSSNQPQHF

J: TRBJ2-5
size: .
V: TRBV4-3
D: .
DNA: TGCGCCAGCAGCAGGGGTGGGTTCCAAGAGACCCAGTACTTC
CDR3: CASSRGGFQETQYF

J: TRBJ2-2
size: .
V: TRBV9
D: TRBD1
DNA: TGTGCCAGCAGCGGGCGGACAGGGACCGGGGAGCTGTTTTTT
CDR3: CASSGRTGTGELFF

J: TRBJ1-1
size: few
V: TRBV7-9
D: .
DNA: TGTGCCAGCACCTGGGAGGCCGGCGCTGAAGCTTTCTTT
CDR3: CASTWEAGAEAFF

J: TRBJ2-3
size: .
V: TRBV7-8
D: .
DNA: TGTGCCAGCAGCTTAGCGCGAGTAGGAAACAGGGGCACAGATACGCAGTATTTT
CDR3: CASSLARVGNRGTDTQYF

J: TRBJ1-3
size: .
V: TRBV19
D: TRBD1
DNA: TGTGCCAGCGCTATCAGGGGGCAGAGTGGAAACACCATATATTTT
CDR3: CASAIRGQSGNTIYF

J: TRBJ1-1
size: .
V: TRBV6-6
D: .
DNA: TGTGCCAGCAGTCGTTCCCCCCGCGGGGGGACTGAAGCTTTCTTT
CDR3: CASSRSPRGGTEAFF

J: TRBJ2-5
size: .
V: TRBV18
D: .
DNA: TGTGCCAGCTCAACAGGGCTCCAAGAGACCCAGTACTTC
CDR3: CASSTGLQETQYF

J: TRBJ1-2
size: few
V: TRBV11-1
D: TRBD1
DNA: TGTGCCAGCAGCGCCAACCGGGACAGGGGAGGCTACACCTTC
CDR3: CASSANRDRGGYTF

J: TRBJ1-2
size: .
V: TRBV2
D: TRBD1
DNA: TGTGCCAGCAGTGATCGAGGGGGCGGGAGCTACACCTTC
CDR3: CASSDRGGGSYTF

J: TRBJ1-3
size: medium-sized
V: TRBV29-1
D: TRBD1
DNA: TGCAGCGTAAGGACAGGCTCGAATTCTGGAAACACCATATATTTT
CDR3: CSVRTGSNSGNTIYF

J: TRBJ2-5
size: .
V: TRBV5-1
D: .
DNA: TGCGCCAGCAGCTGGTCCCCCGACGGGCGGGGGCCAACTATAGGGCAAGAGACCCAGTACTTC
CDR3: CASSWSPDGRGPTIGQETQYF

J: TRBJ2-2
size: .
V: TRBV7-3
D: TRBD2
DNA: TGTGCCAGCAGCCGGAGCGGGGTTTACGGGGAGCTGTTTTTT
CDR3: CASSRSGVYGELFF

J: TRBJ2-3
size: .
V: TRBV7-6
D: TRBD2
DNA: TGTGCCAGCAGCACAATGAGACTAGCAAATGGGGCAGATACGCAGTATTTT
CDR3: CASSTMRLANGADTQYF

J: TRBJ2-6
size: .
V: TRBV28
D: .
DNA: TGTGCCAGCAGTTTCCCCCAGGGTAGGATTAACCCTGGGGCCAACGTCCTGACTTTC
CDR3: CASSFPQGRINPGANVLTF

J: TRBJ1-5
size: once
V: TRBV19
D: .
DNA: TGTGCCAATCGAAGGGGAAAGCCCCAGCATTTT
CDR3: CANRRGKPQHF

J: TRBJ2-2
size: .
V: TRBV7-2
D: .
DNA: TGTGCCAGCAGCTTTCTAGCCCCTTACGCCGGGGAGCTGTTTTTT
CDR3: CASSFLAPYAGELFF

J: TRBJ1-2
size: .
V: TRBV2
D: .
DNA: TGTGCCAGCAGTGTGAATTGGGGGGGGGACGGCTACACCTTC
CDR3: CASSVNWGGDGYTF

J: TRBJ2-1
size: .
V: TRBV7-2
D: TRBD2
DNA: TGTGCCAGCAGCTTAGGCTCTAGCGGGGGGCTCGATGAGCAGTTCTTC
CDR3: CASSLGSSGGLDEQFF

J: TRBJ2-3
size: .
V: TRBV7-2
D: .
DNA: TGTGCCAGCAGCTCAACATATGGTGCAGATACGCAGTATTTT
CDR3: CASSSTYGADTQYF